The 18 T cell receptor beta chains in this list originate from one sample, sequenced in a study of blood T cell repertoires in COVID-19. Using immunoSEQ multiplex PCR, the repertoire was profiled, and TCRdb retains in-frame clones only, with some absent. In the table there are about 200,000 clones, roughly 84% of which are singletons. The source material was peripheral blood. These receptors originate from a middle-aged woman who had recovered from COVID-19.

This rearrangement joins TRBV7-3 to TRBJ2-1; TRBD1 is a possible D gene (6 bases). Trimming cost V 3 bases and J 8 bases, with 11 bases left between them. Germline V CDR1 and CDR2: SGHTA, FQGTGA. There are 13 residues in the CDR3. The CDR3 sequence: CASSFVPGDEQFF. The DNA of the CDR3 is TGTGCCAGCAGCTTCGTCCCAGGGGATGAGCAGTTCTTC.

V and J are TRBV5-8 and TRBJ1-5; 10 bases align to TRBD1. Germline CDR1 SGHTS, CDR2 YDEGEE. The V and J ends lost 3 bases and 7 bases, in that order; junction bases with no gene match: 16. The CDR3 is made up of 18 amino acids. CDR3 residues: CASSSIRQGARLRQPQHF. CDR3 sequence (DNA): TGTGCCAGCAGCTCCATCCGACAGGGGGCCCGTCTAAGACAGCCCCAGCATTTT.

The chain has TRBV3-1 (or the pseudogene TRBV3-2) and TRBJ2-3, with 8 bases fitting TRBD1. Germline V gene lookup returns CDR1 LGHDT and CDR2 YNNKEL (reference sequence). This CDR3 region has 16 residues. J gave up 2 bases and V 3 bases, and 7 bases lay outside the gene matches. CDR3 in DNA: TGTGCCAGCAGCCATCGGGGGACAGGACTCACAGATACGCAGTATTTT. As protein: CASSHRGTGLTDTQYF.

The chain combines TRBV10-3 with TRBJ1-6; a possible D gene is TRBD1 (5 bases). The CDR3 sequence is 14 residues long. The germline V gene encodes CDR1 ENHRY and CDR2 SYGVKD. V lost 5 bases and J lost 7, with 12 bases in between. The CDR3 nucleotides read TGTGCCATCAGTCCCGACAGCCTAAATTCACCCCTCCACTTT. Its protein is CAISPDSLNSPLHF.

To note about this clone: Other DNA sequences in this specimen translate into the identical CDR3. The CDR3 DNA reads TGTGCCAGCAGTTTAGCGAACTATGGCTACACCTTC. Protein sequence: CASSLANYGYTF. The rearrangement joins TRBV28 to TRBJ1-2, with D hard to call. Germline V gene sequence: CDR1 MDHEN, CDR2 SYDVKM. The CDR3 covers 12 residues. V lost 2 bases and J lost 2, with 3 bases in between.

This clone turned up a few times. The chain links TRBV6-2 or TRBV6-3 to TRBJ2-2; TRBD2 matches 8 bases. This CDR3 is 14 amino acids long. The germline gives CDR1 MNHEY, CDR2 SVGEGT. The junction had 8 bases not matched to a gene; V was cut back by 7 bases and J by 7 bases. Here the CDR3 DNA reads TGTGCCAGCACCCCGGGGGGGGGCCACGGGGAGCTGTTTTTT. It translates to CASTPGGGHGELFF.

J is TRBJ2-7 and V is TRBV9, with D possibly matching TRBD2 (6 bases). The CDR3 extends over 15 amino acids. CDR1 and CDR2 from the germline V gene are SGDLS and YYNGEE. Trimming took 4 bases from V and 10 from J, leaving 24 bases between them. CDR3 protein: CASSPSGDSVRGQYF. Here the CDR3 DNA reads TGTGCCAGCAGCCCCTCCGGGGACTCTGTACGAGGTCAGTACTTC.

The CDR3 DNA reads TGTGCCAGCAGCCCTCCGGGACTCAGGACCTCTGGAAACACCATATATTTT. Translating gives CASSPPGLRTSGNTIYF. This rearrangement joins TRBV9 to TRBJ1-3; D might be TRBD1 (5 bases). This CDR3 is built from 17 residues. Trimming removed 4 bases at V and 0 bases at J, with 17 bases between. The germline gives CDR1 SGDLS, CDR2 YYNGEE.

The chain has TRBV6-2 or TRBV6-3 and TRBJ2-1; D may be TRBD2 (5 bases). This CDR3 has 17 residues. Trimming pared 0 bases from V and 3 bases from J, leaving 15 bases between. Germline-derived CDR1 and CDR2 are MNHEY and SVGEGT. CDR3 sequence reads: CASSYSAPEGIYNEQFF. The CDR3 region has the DNA TGTGCCAGCAGTTACTCGGCCCCCGAGGGAATCTACAATGAGCAGTTCTTC.

The gene calls are TRBV6-2 or TRBV6-3 and TRBJ2-7; 7 bases line up with TRBD1. This CDR3 spans 15 amino acids. The V segment lost 6 bases and the J segment 0 bases; nucleotides outside the gene matches: 8. The germline CDR1 and CDR2 sequences are MNHEY and SVGEGT. Here the CDR3 DNA reads TGTGCCAGCAGGTACCGTGGGACAGACTCCTACGAGCAGTACTTC. This encodes CASRYRGTDSYEQYF.

The V gene is TRBV2, the J gene TRBJ2-5, with a possible D match to TRBD1 (6 bases). The germline V and J ends were trimmed by 2 bases and 2 bases, with 6 bases remaining between them. Germline CDR1 SNHLY, CDR2 FYNNEI. There are 13 residues in the CDR3. The CDR3 loop is CASSEQGQETQYF. The CDR3 region has the DNA TGTGCCAGCAGTGAACAGGGGCAAGAGACCCAGTACTTC.

The V and J genes are TRBV6-1 and TRBJ2-3; D uncertain. CDR1 is MNHNS and CDR2 is SASEGT in the germline V gene. The CDR3 loop spans 13 amino acids. Trimming stripped 0 bases from V and 5 bases from J, with 6 bases between. As DNA, the CDR3 is TGTGCCAGCAGTGAAGCAACAAGAGATACGCAGTATTTT. It translates to CASSEATRDTQYF.

This clone was observed at least ten times. The chain carries TRBV28 and TRBJ1-6; 9 bases fit TRBD1. Trimming removed 3 bases from V and 19 bases from J; junction bases left unmatched: 10. Per the germline V gene, CDR1 is MDHEN and CDR2 is SYDVKM. CDR3 size: 13 residues. The CDR3 loop is CASSFRLRDRVHF. The CDR3 DNA reads as TGTGCCAGCAGTTTCCGTCTTAGGGACAGGGTTCACTTT.

There are a few counts of this clone. The genes are TRBV7-9 and TRBJ1-4, with TRBD1 identical over 9 bases. CDR3 length: 14 residues. The V gene end was trimmed by 5 bases and the J gene end by 7 bases; junction bases not matched to a gene: 5. The V gene's germline CDR1 is SEHNR and CDR2 FQNEAQ (reference sequence). DNA of the CDR3: TGTGCCAGCAGCCCCACAGGGGGCACTGAAAAACTGTTTTTT. Translation gives CASSPTGGTEKLFF. The full variable domain, with the rest looked up from reference TRBV7-9 and TRBJ1-4, is DTGVSQNPRHKITKRGQNVTFRCDPISEHNRLYWYRQTLGQGPEFLTYFQNEAQLEKSRLLSDRFSAERPKGSFSTLEIQRTEQGDSAMYLCASSPTGGTEKLFFGSGTQLSVL.

The chain uses TRBV19 and TRBJ2-2, with 8 bases that match TRBD2. This CDR3 is built from 18 residues. Germline-derived CDR1 and CDR2 are LNHDA and SQIVND (reference sequence). V trimming: 7 bases; J trimming: 2 bases; junction bases outside the gene matches: 15. The CDR3 loop is CASINGRAYPGNTGELFF. In DNA, the CDR3 is TGTGCCAGTATCAACGGGAGGGCCTATCCGGGAAACACCGGGGAGCTGTTTTTT.

The chain has TRBV4-2 and TRBJ1-2; TRBD1 is a possible D gene (6 bases). This CDR3 is built from 16 residues. The germline V and J ends were trimmed by 0 bases and 6 bases, with 17 bases remaining between them. CDR1 and CDR2 (germline): LGHNA, YNFKEQ. CDR3 loop: CASSQDIGQNSHGYTF. Written as DNA, the CDR3 is TGTGCCAGCAGCCAAGATATTGGACAGAATAGCCATGGCTACACCTTC.

The chain employs TRBV19 and TRBJ1-2, with 10 bases aligning to TRBD1. Germline V gene lookup returns CDR1 LNHDA and CDR2 SQIVND (reference sequence). V was clipped by 6 bases and J by 4 bases; unmatched bases: 8. The CDR3 runs to 15 residues. DNA for the CDR3: TGTGCCAGTAGCGACACGACAGGGGGCGGCTATGGCTACACCTTC. It yields the protein CASSDTTGGGYGYTF.

The chain recombines TRBV19 with TRBJ1-3; D gene unclear. The CDR3 spans 14 residues. Germline V lookup: CDR1 LNHDA, CDR2 SQIVND (reference sequence). Trimming left V 4 bases short and J 1 base short, with 8 bases between. The CDR3 reads CASSREESGNTIYF. The CDR3, as DNA: TGTGCCAGTAGTAGGGAGGAATCTGGAAACACCATATATTTT.